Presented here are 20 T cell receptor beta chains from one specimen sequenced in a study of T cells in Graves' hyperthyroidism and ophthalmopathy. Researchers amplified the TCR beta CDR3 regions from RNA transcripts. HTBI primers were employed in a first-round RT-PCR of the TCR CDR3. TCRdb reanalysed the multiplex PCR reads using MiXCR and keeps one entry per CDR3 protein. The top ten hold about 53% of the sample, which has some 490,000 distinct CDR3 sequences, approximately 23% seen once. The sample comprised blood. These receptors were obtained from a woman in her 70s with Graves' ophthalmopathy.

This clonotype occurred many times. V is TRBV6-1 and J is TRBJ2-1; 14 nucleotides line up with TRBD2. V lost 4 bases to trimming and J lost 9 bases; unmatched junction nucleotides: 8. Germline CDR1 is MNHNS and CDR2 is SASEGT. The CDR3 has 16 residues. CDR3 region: CASSAGLAGGVGEQFF. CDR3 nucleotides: TGTGCCAGCAGTGCCGGACTAGCGGGAGGCGTCGGTGAGCAGTTCTTC.

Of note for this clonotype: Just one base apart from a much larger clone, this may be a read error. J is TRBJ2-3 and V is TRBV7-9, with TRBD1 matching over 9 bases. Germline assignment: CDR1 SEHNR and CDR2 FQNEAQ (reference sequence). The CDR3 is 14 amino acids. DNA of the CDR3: TGTGCCAGCAGGAGACAGGGGGGCACATATACGCAGTATTTT. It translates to CASRRQGGTYTQYF.

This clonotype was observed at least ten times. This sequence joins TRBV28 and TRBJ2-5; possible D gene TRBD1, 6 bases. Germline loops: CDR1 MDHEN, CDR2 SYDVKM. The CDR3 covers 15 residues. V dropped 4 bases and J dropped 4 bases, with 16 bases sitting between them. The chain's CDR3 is CASSYQDRLGETQYF. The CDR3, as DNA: TGTGCCAGCAGTTATCAAGACAGGTTGGGAGAGACCCAGTACTTC.

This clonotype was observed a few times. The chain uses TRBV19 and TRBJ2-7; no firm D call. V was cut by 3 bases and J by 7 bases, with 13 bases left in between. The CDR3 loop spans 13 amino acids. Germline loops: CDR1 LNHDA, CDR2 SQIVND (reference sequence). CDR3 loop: CASSIVLGEEQYF. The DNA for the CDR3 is TGTGCCAGTAGTATCGTTCTGGGCGAAGAGCAGTACTTC.

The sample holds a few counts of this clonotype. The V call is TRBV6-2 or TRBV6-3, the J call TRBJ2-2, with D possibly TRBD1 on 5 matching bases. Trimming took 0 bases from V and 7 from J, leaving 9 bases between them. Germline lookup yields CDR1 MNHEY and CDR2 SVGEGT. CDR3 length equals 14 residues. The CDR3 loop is CASSYSRGHGELFF. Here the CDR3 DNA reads TGTGCCAGCAGTTACTCAAGGGGCCACGGGGAGCTGTTTTTT.

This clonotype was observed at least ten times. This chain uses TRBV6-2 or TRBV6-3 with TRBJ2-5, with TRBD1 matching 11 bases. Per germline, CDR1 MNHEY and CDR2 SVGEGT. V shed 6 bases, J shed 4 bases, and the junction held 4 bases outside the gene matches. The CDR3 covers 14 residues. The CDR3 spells CASRLDRGRETQYF. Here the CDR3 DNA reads TGTGCCAGCAGACTGGACAGGGGGCGAGAGACCCAGTACTTC.

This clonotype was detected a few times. This chain's CDR3 is CASSFGTGRQETQYF. The CDR3 DNA is TGTGCCAGCAGCTTTGGTACAGGACGCCAAGAGACCCAGTACTTC. The genes are TRBV3-1 and TRBJ2-5; possibly TRBD1 for D (5 bases). Germline CDR1 is LGHDT and CDR2 is YNNKEL (reference sequence). Trimming removed 5 bases at V and 1 base at J, with 14 bases between. The CDR3 is 15 amino acids.

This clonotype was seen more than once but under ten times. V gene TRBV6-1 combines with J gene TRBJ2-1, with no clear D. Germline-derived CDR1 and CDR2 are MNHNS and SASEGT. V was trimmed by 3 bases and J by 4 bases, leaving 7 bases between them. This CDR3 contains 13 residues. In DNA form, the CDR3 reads TGTGCCAGCAGTGACAGCATATACAATGAGCAGTTCTTC. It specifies CASSDSIYNEQFF.

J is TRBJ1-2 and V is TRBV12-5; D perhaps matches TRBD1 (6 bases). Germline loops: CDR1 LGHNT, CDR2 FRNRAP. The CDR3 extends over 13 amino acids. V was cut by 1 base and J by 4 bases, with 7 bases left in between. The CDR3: CASGLGTVYGYTF. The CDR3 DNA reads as TGTGCTAGTGGTTTGGGGACAGTCTATGGCTACACCTTC.

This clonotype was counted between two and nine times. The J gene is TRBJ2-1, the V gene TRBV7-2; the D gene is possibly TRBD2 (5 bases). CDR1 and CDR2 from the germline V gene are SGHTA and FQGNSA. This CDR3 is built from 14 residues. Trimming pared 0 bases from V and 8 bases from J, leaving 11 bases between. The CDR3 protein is CASSLASLAYEQFF. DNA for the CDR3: TGTGCCAGCAGCTTAGCGAGCCTAGCCTATGAGCAGTTCTTC.

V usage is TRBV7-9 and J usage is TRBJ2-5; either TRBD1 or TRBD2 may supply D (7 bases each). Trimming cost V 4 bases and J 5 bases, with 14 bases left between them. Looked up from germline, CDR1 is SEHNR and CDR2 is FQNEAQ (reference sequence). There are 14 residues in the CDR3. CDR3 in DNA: TGTGCCAGCAGCTCCAGGGGGGGGGACGAGACCCAGTACTTC. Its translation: CASSSRGGDETQYF.

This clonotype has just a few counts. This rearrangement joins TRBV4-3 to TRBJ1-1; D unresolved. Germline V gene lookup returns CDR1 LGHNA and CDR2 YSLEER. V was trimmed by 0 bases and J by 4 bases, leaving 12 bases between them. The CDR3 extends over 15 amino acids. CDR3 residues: CASSQDGVRGTEAFF. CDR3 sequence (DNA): TGCGCCAGCAGCCAAGATGGGGTACGGGGCACTGAAGCTTTCTTT.

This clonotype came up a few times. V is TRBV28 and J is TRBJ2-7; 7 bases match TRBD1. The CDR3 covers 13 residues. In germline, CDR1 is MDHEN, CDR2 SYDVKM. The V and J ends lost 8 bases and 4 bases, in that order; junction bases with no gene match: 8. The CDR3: CASGRDSPYEQYF. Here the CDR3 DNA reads TGTGCCAGCGGCCGGGACAGTCCTTACGAGCAGTACTTC. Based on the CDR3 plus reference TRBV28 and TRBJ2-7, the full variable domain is DVKVTQSSRYLVKRTGEKVFLECVQDMDHENMFWYRQDPGLGLRLIYFSYDVKMKEKGDIPEGYSVSREKKERFSLILESASTNQTSMYLCASGRDSPYEQYFGPGTRLTVT.

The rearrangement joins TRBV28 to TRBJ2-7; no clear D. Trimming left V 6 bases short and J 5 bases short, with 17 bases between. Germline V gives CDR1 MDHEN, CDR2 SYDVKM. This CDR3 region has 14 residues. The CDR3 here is CASSNPGRVHEQYF. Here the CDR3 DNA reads TGTGCCAGCAGCAATCCCGGAAGGGTCCACGAGCAGTACTTC.

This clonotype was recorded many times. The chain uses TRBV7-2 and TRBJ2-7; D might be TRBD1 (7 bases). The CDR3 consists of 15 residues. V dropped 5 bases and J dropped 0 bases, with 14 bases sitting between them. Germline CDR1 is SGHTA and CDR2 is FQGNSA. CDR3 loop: CASSTRQGLSYEQYF. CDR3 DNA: TGTGCCAGCAGCACCCGACAGGGACTCTCCTACGAGCAGTACTTC.

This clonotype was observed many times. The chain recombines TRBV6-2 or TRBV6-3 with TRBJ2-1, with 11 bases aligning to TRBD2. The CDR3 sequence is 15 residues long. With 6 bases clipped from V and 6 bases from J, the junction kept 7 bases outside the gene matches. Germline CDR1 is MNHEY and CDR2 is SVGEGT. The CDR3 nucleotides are TGTGCCAGCAGCTATCTAGCGGGAGGCCTCAATGAGCAGTTCTTC. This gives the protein CASSYLAGGLNEQFF.

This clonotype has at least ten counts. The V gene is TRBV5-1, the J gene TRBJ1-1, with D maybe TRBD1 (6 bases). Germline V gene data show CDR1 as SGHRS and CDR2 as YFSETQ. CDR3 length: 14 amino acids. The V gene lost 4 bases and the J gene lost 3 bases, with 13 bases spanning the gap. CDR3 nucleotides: TGCGCCAGCAGCCGTGGACAGTATGACACTGAAGCTTTCTTT. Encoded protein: CASSRGQYDTEAFF. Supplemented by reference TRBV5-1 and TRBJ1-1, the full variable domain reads KAGVTQTPRYLIKTRGQQVTLSCSPISGHRSVSWYQQTPGQGLQFLFEYFSETQRNKGNFPGRFSGRQFSNSRSEMNVSTLELGDSALYLCASSRGQYDTEAFFGQGTRLTVV.

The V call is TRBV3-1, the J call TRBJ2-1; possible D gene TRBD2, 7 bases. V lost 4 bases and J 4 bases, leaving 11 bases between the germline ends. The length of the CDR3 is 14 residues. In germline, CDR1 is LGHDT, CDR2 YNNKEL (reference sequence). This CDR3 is CASSPRGAYNEQFF. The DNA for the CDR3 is TGTGCCAGCAGCCCTCGGGGGGCATACAATGAGCAGTTCTTC.

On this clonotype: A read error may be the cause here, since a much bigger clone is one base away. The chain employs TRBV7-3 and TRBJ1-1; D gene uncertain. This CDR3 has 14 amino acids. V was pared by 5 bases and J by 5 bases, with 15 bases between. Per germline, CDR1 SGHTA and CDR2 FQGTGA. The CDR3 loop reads CASSRWSSGTEAFF. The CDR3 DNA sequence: TGTGCCAGCAGCCGATGGTCAAGCGGGACTGAAGCTTTCTTT.

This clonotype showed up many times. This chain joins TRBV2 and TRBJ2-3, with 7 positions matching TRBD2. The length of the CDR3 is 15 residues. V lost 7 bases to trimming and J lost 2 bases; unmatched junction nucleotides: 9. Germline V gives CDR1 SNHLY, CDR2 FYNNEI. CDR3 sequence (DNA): TGTGCCAGCAAAGAACTAGCGCAGTTCACAGATACGCAGTATTTT. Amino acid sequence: CASKELAQFTDTQYF.